The 6 T cell receptor beta chains listed next were all sequenced from one sample in a study of blood T cell repertoires in COVID-19. Libraries were prepared by immunoSEQ multiplex PCR; TCRdb keeps only in-frame clonotypes and omits some of them. The sample holds about 52,000 clones, 81% seen once. Sequences were obtained from peripheral blood. The origin of the receptors is a woman aged 80 or over with COVID-19, enrolled during active disease.

The chain combines TRBV18 with TRBJ2-1, with TRBD2 identical over 10 bases. The germline CDR1 and CDR2 sequences are KGHSH and LQKENI. Unmatched junction bases numbered 3, after V lost 4 bases and J lost 0 bases. This CDR3 comprises 16 residues. Written as DNA, the CDR3 is TGTGCCAGCTCACAGGTAGCGGGAGGCTCCTACAATGAGCAGTTCTTC. Residues: CASSQVAGGSYNEQFF.

Concerning this clone itself: Other DNA sequences in this specimen translate into the identical CDR3. This chain joins TRBV29-1 and TRBJ2-7; D possibly corresponds to TRBD1 (6 bases). This CDR3 region has 12 residues. The ends were cut back, 3 bases at V and 1 base at J, with 7 bases in the middle. Germline-derived CDR1 and CDR2 are SQVTM and ANQGSEA. CDR3 sequence reads: CSVEGQSYEQYF. The CDR3 nucleotides read TGCAGCGTTGAGGGACAATCCTACGAGCAGTACTTC.

This rearrangement joins TRBV5-6 to TRBJ2-2, with D tentatively TRBD1 (6 bases). Trimming took off 4 bases at V and 6 bases at J, with 19 bases between the two ends. The CDR3 has 16 amino acids. CDR1 and CDR2 from the germline V gene are SGHDT and YYEEEE. As DNA, the CDR3 is TGTGCCAGCAGCGCGAAAGGACAGTTCAAACCCGGGGAGCTGTTTTTT. Amino acids: CASSAKGQFKPGELFF.

V usage is TRBV18 and J usage is TRBJ1-3; possibly TRBD1 for D (6 bases). Trimming took 5 bases from V and 3 from J, leaving 14 bases between them. CDR3 length equals 15 residues. Germline loops: CDR1 KGHSH, CDR2 LQKENI. The CDR3 spells CASSMDRPFGNTIYF. CDR3 coding DNA: TGTGCCAGCTCAATGGACAGACCCTTTGGAAACACCATATATTTT.

With respect to this clone: Germline is not matched at one junction end, which may reflect a read error. The chain employs TRBV7-9 and TRBJ2-1; tentatively, D is TRBD2 (5 bases). Germline V gene lookup returns CDR1 SEHNR and CDR2 FQNEAQ (reference sequence). This CDR3 is built from 15 residues. CDR3 bases: TGTGCCAGCAGCCTAGCCATGAGCTCCTACAATGAGCAGTTCTTC. Residues: CASSLAMSSYNEQFF.

The chain combines TRBV12-3 or TRBV12-4 with TRBJ2-7; maybe TRBD2 (5 bases). This CDR3 region has 11 residues. V dropped 5 bases and J dropped 7 bases, with 9 bases sitting between them. CDR3: CASSPRGEQYF. Written as DNA, the CDR3 is TGTGCCAGCAGTCCCCGGGGTGAGCAGTACTTC.